The sequence of this TCR beta chain was determined in a study of CD8+CD57+ T cells in acquired aplastic anemia. Study information: Recorded DNA amounts for sorted CD4+ and CD8+ cells had an average of around 3.5 ug. Study conclusions and caveats: In common between the patients and the controls were around 30 CD8+ CDR3 sequences. The study found no significant CD8+ Simpson's diversity difference between patients and controls.

Whoever was chosen for sequencing had shown CD8+CD57+ cell expansion by flow cytometry. CDR3 and TCR beta VDJ profiling relied on a genomic DNA template. MiXCR, applied by TCRdb to the reads, yields one record per CDR3 protein. Here the sample spans a few hundred thousand distinct CDR3 sequences, under 50% being singletons. Losses at the gene ends were 1 base for V and 8 bases for J; bases not matched to a gene: 8. This CDR3 comprises 15 residues. Germline V gives CDR1 DFQATT, CDR2 SNEGSKA (reference sequence). To note about this clonotype: Its antigen remains unknown.

The chain joins TRBV20-1 to TRBJ1-6, with TRBD1 matching over 7 bases. The origin of this receptor is a human donor with aplastic anemia. Source material: sorted CD4+, CD8+, or CD8+CD57+ T cells (not recorded which) from PBMCs. The chain's CDR3 is CSARGRDRGDSPLHF. In nucleotides, the CDR3 is TGCAGTGCTAGAGGTCGGGACAGAGGGGATTCACCCCTCCACTTT.